This T cell receptor beta chain was captured in a study of blood T cell repertoires in COVID-19. Study at large: T cells, B-cell-depleted T cells, or PBMCs supplied cDNA or gDNA.

V was pared by 4 bases and J by 2 bases, with 5 bases of the junction left unmatched. The CDR3 contains 15 residues. CDR1 and CDR2 from the germline V gene are SGDLS and YYNGEE. Assay: immunoSEQ multiplex PCR; the TCRdb copy retains only in-frame clones and omits some. Among 150,000 to 250,000 clones listed, approximately 80% were seen once. Participants were aged roughly 18 to 90 years, lived in some 23 US areas, and enrolled virtually. Cohorts were based on clinical histories the participants reported. This receptor was identified in a man aged 35-49 years who had recovered from COVID-19. The sequencing input was PBMCs or T cells enriched from blood (not recorded which). The V call is TRBV9, the J call TRBJ2-7, with TRBD2 matching 11 bases. In DNA, the CDR3 is TGTGCCAGCAGCCCGGGACTAGCGGCAACCTACGAGCAGTACTTC. Translating it yields CASSPGLAATYEQYF.